The following is a TCR beta chain sequence with its context. What it binds is unknown. What was sequenced were expressed TCRB transcripts, since all of the isolated RNA had been reverse transcribed. The data were produced by immunoSEQ multiplex PCR, yet TCRdb's version contains in-frame clones alone and is incomplete. The sample contains 600,000 to 700,000 clones, around an eighth of which appear only once. Losses at the gene ends were 6 bases for V and 4 bases for J; bases not matched to a gene: 13. Per germline, CDR1 MNHNY and CDR2 SVGAGI (reference sequence). The CDR3 sequence is 16 residues long. The sample originates from a study of beta chain features in type 1 diabetes. Overall study results and limits: In the patient group, naive, central memory and Treg TCRB repertoires seemed more alike than in the healthy donor group. Shorter templates might be favored by PCR, and equally so in patients and in controls. Among all four CD4+ subsets, Type 1 diabetes patients had TCRB CDR3s that were moderately but significantly shorter.

Sequenced sample: naive CD4+ T cells from blood. The receptor was derived from a man aged 25-40 years with type 1 diabetes. This chain joins TRBV6-6 and TRBJ2-5; 8 bases are a match to TRBD1. CDR3 sequence reads: CASRTNPGQGRETQYF. The DNA for the CDR3 is TGTGCCAGCAGAACAAACCCTGGACAGGGAAGAGAGACCCAGTACTTC.